What follows is one T cell receptor beta chain and its context. This entry belongs to a study of blood T cell repertoires in COVID-19. Across the whole study: COVID-19 samples from acute and convalescent phases originated in the United States, Italy and Spain.

The CDR3 loop spans 14 amino acids. The ends lost 6 bases at V and 5 bases at J; junction bases unmatched: 9. In germline, CDR1 is SQVTM, CDR2 ANQGSEA. Clones were sequenced by immunoSEQ multiplex PCR, and TCRdb holds only the in-frame ones, with some missing. The sample records 300,000 to 350,000 clones, 87% being singletons. This sequence joins TRBV29-1 and TRBJ2-2, with 7 bases that match TRBD1. The material sequenced was PBMCs or T cells enriched from blood (not recorded which). This sequence originates from a woman under 40 who had recovered from COVID-19. CDR3 residues: CSVRKGAGTGELFF. The CDR3 DNA follows: TGCAGCGTCCGAAAGGGGGCGGGTACCGGGGAGCTGTTTTTT.